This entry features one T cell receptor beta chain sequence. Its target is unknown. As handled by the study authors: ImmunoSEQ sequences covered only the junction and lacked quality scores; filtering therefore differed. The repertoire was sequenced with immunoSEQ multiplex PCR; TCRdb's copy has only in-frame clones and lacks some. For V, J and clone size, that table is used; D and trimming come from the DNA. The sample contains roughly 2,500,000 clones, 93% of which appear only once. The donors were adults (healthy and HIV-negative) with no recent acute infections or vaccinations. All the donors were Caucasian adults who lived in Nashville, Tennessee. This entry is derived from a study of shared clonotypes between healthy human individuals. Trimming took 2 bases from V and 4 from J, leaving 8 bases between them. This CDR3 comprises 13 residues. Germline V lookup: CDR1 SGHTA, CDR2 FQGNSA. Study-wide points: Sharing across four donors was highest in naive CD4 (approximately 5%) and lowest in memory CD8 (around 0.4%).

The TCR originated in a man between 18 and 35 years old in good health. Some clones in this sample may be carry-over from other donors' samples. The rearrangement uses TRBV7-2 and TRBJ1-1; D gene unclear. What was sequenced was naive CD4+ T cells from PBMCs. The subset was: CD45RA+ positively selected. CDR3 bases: TGTGCCAGCAGCTTACGGACTGCCACTGAAGCTTTCTTT. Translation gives CASSLRTATEAFF. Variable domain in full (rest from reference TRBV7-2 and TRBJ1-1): GAGVSQSPSNKVTEKGKDVELRCDPISGHTALYWYRQSLGQGLEFLIYFQGNSAPDKSGLPSDRFSAERTGGSVSTLTIQRTQQEDSAVYLCASSLRTATEAFFGQGTRLTVV.